This TCR beta chain was captured by sequencing in a study of blood T cells in healthy people across ages. Study context: Capturing about one barcoded beta molecule per two T cells was achieved by template switching.

Study outcomes and limitations: Diversity estimated from one million T cells was considered an underestimate.

Germline-derived CDR1 and CDR2 are WNHNN and SYGVQD (reference sequence). The CDR3 has 13 residues. The V gene lost 10 bases and the J gene lost 1 base, with 10 bases spanning the gap. This clonotype was counted a single time. The antigen is unknown. A sample-barcoded 5' primer and a J-beta primer mix were used in a second PCR of about 7 to 12 cycles. TCRdb analysed the 5' RACE reads with MiXCR anew, one entry per CDR3 protein. The table records 1.5 million to 2 million distinct CDR3 sequences, 28% of them present only once. Sequences were obtained from blood. The receptor's source is a woman aged 30 to 39 in good health. The chain couples TRBV10-1 to TRBJ2-2, with D perhaps TRBD1 or TRBD2 (5 bases each). CDR3 residues: CATRDGNTGELFF. The CDR3 DNA sequence: TGCGCCACACGGGACGGGAACACCGGGGAGCTGTTTTTT.